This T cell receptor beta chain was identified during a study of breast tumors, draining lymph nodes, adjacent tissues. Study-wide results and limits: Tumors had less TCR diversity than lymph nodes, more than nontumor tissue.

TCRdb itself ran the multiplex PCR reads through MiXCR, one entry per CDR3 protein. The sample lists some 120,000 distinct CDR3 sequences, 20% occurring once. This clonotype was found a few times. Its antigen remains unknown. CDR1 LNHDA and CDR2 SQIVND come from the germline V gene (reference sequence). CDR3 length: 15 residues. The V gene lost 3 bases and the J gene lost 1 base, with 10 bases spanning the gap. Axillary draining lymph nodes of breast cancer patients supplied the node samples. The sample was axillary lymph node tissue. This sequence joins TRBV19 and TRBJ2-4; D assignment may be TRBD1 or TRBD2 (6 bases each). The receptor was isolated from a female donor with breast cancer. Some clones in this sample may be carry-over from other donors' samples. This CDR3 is CASSIRGAAKNIQYF. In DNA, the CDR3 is TGTGCCAGTAGTATTAGGGGGGCGGCCAAAAACATTCAGTACTTC.